This TCR beta chain was sequenced in a study of blood T cell repertoires in COVID-19. At the level of the study: The United States, Italy and Spain provided the acute and convalescent COVID-19 samples. PBMCs, B-cell-depleted T cells, or T cells were the source of the cDNA or gDNA that made up the material.

Germline V CDR1 and CDR2: MNHEY, SMNVEV (reference sequence). Trimming cost V 6 bases and J 7 bases; bases outside gene matches: 10. The CDR3 totals 15 residues. Measured with immunoSEQ multiplex PCR; TCRdb has only the in-frame clones, and not every one. Seen here are about 270,000 clones, approximately 86% observed once, and the top ten hold around 8.8%. Sequenced material: peripheral blood. The rearrangement links TRBV27 to TRBJ2-2, with TRBD2 matching 8 bases. The clonotype originates from a man aged 40-49 years with active or convalescent COVID-19. This CDR3 is CASRQGGTSIGELFF. The CDR3 DNA reads as TGTGCCAGCAGACAAGGCGGGACTAGTATCGGGGAGCTGTTTTTT.